The 22 T cell receptor beta chains given below trace back to one sample, sequenced in a study of cytomegalovirus exposure and HLA in healthy donors. 60 Vbeta and 13 Jbeta primers were used in PCR. The data were produced by immunoSEQ multiplex PCR, yet TCRdb's version contains in-frame clones alone and is incomplete. The repertoire includes 100,000 or so clones, 60% to 85% of them detected once, and 4.6% sits in the top ten. The sequenced material came from PBMCs. Receptor source: a woman aged 40 to 50 in good health and CMV-seropositive.

This clone appeared a single time. The gene calls are TRBV19 and TRBJ1-2; D is uncertain. V lost 5 bases to trimming and J lost 5 bases, with 12 bases between them. The germline V gene encodes CDR1 LNHDA and CDR2 SQIVND (reference sequence). CDR3 length equals 13 residues. This CDR3 reads CASSPARVYGYTF. The CDR3 bases are TGTGCCAGTAGTCCGGCCCGGGTTTATGGCTACACCTTC.

This clone came up once. The chain employs TRBV6-6 and TRBJ2-7, with TRBD2 identical over 7 bases. With V trimmed by 7 bases and J by 2 bases, 8 bases remained unmatched. The CDR3 runs to 14 residues. Looked up from germline, CDR1 is MNHNY and CDR2 is SVGAGI (reference sequence). DNA for the CDR3: TGTGCCAGCAATCCTCGCGGACTAGCCTACGAGCAGTACTTC. This gives the protein CASNPRGLAYEQYF.

This chain links TRBV4-3 with TRBJ2-1, with unresolved D. Trimming pared 0 bases from V and 9 bases from J, leaving 15 bases between. The CDR3 totals 15 residues. The germline V gene encodes CDR1 LGHNA and CDR2 YSLEER. DNA for the CDR3: TGCGCCAGCAGCCAAGATTCCCGTCTGCGTGGTGAGCAGTTCTTC. Its protein product is CASSQDSRLRGEQFF.

The rearrangement joins TRBV7-2 to TRBJ1-2, with TRBD1 matching over 9 bases. Germline CDR1 and CDR2: SGHTA and FQGNSA. This CDR3 is 14 amino acids long. J lost 7 bases, V lost 3 bases, and 6 bases had no gene match. Written as DNA, the CDR3 is TGTGCCAGCAGCTTTGAAGACAGGGGGTTTGGCTACACCTTC. Residues: CASSFEDRGFGYTF.

This rearrangement joins TRBV9 to TRBJ1-2; TRBD1 agrees at 8 bases. After removal of 3 bases from V and 4 bases from J, the junction contained 14 bases not matched to a gene. In germline, CDR1 is SGDLS, CDR2 YYNGEE. The CDR3 is 17 residues long. The DNA of the CDR3 is TGTGCCAGCAGCGCGACTATCTCCGGGACAGGAATCTATGGCTACACCTTC. Its translation: CASSATISGTGIYGYTF.

The genes are TRBV19 and TRBJ2-1, with 7 bases that match TRBD2. Germline loops: CDR1 LNHDA, CDR2 SQIVND (reference sequence). After removal of 5 bases from V and 11 bases from J, the junction contained 9 bases not matched to a gene. The CDR3 loop spans 13 amino acids. The CDR3 loop reads CASSVPAGVKQFF. DNA for the CDR3: TGTGCCAGTAGTGTGCCCGCGGGAGTCAAGCAGTTCTTC.

This chain joins TRBV7-8 and TRBJ2-7; D uncertain. V lost 1 base and J lost 3, with 4 bases in between. The CDR3 is 12 residues long. Germline CDR1 SGHVS, CDR2 FQNEAQ. The CDR3: CASSLDNYEQYF. The CDR3 DNA reads as TGTGCCAGCAGCTTAGACAACTACGAGCAGTACTTC.

This clone was observed once. The rearrangement uses TRBV9 and TRBJ2-2, with TRBD2 identical over 12 bases. The CDR3 has 18 amino acids. With V trimmed by 5 bases and J by 0 bases, 8 bases remained unmatched. The germline V gene has CDR1 SGDLS and CDR2 YYNGEE. CDR3 sequence reads: CASRAGLAGTSNTGELFF. CDR3 coding DNA: TGTGCCAGCAGAGCAGGACTAGCGGGAACTTCGAACACCGGGGAGCTGTTTTTT.

The DNA of the CDR3 is TGCAGCGTTGAAGGGGTTATAATCAGGGGTGTAGATACGCAGTATTTT. This translates into CSVEGVIIRGVDTQYF. The chain couples TRBV29-1 to TRBJ2-3; weak D call: TRBD1 (6 bases). CDR3 length equals 16 residues. Trimming took 1 base from V and 5 from J, leaving 19 bases between them. Germline V CDR1 and CDR2: SQVTM, ANQGSEA.

The gene calls are TRBV9 and TRBJ2-1, with 8 bases matching TRBD2. With 0 bases clipped from V and 7 bases from J, the junction kept 9 bases outside the gene matches. Germline V gene sequence: CDR1 SGDLS, CDR2 YYNGEE. The CDR3 runs to 16 residues. The CDR3 loop reads CASSVDQREMRNEQFF. CDR3 sequence (DNA): TGTGCCAGCAGCGTAGATCAGCGGGAGATGAGGAATGAGCAGTTCTTC.

This clone was seen more than once but under ten times. This sequence joins TRBV6-5 and TRBJ2-1; D gene unclear. The CDR3 contains 12 residues. The V end was cut by 6 bases, the J end by 4 bases, with 7 bases between. The germline CDR1 and CDR2 sequences are MNHEY and SVGAGI. CDR3 DNA sequence: TGTGCCAGCAGCACAATATACAATGAGCAGTTCTTC. This translates into CASSTIYNEQFF.

This clone was observed a few times. V usage is TRBV9 and J usage is TRBJ2-3; D is undetermined. Trimming left V 3 bases short and J 4 bases short, with 9 bases between. CDR3 length: 13 amino acids. CDR1 and CDR2 from the germline V gene are SGDLS and YYNGEE. The CDR3 reads CASSASPADTQYF. CDR3 DNA sequence: TGTGCCAGCAGCGCCTCCCCAGCAGATACGCAGTATTTT.

This chain uses TRBV28 with TRBJ2-1, with 7 positions matching TRBD1. The CDR3 covers 16 residues. Trimming at V came to 7 bases and at J to 3 bases, leaving 12 bases not matched to a gene. Germline CDR1 is MDHEN and CDR2 is SYDVKM. CDR3 in amino acids: CASTHTGTEHYNEQFF. The CDR3 nucleotides read TGTGCCAGCACCCACACCGGGACAGAACACTACAATGAGCAGTTCTTC. Filled out from reference TRBV28 and TRBJ2-1, the complete variable domain reads DVKVTQSSRYLVKRTGEKVFLECVQDMDHENMFWYRQDPGLGLRLIYFSYDVKMKEKGDIPEGYSVSREKKERFSLILESASTNQTSMYLCASTHTGTEHYNEQFFGPGTRLTVL.

The genes are TRBV5-4 and TRBJ1-2; tentative D call: TRBD1 (5 bases). The CDR3 runs 17 residues. Looked up from germline, CDR1 is SGHNT and CDR2 is YYREEE (reference sequence). V lost 3 bases, J lost 4 bases, and 22 bases lay in between. CDR3 amino acids: CASSSGGEPSYSYGYTF. CDR3 nucleotides: TGTGCCAGCAGCTCGGGGGGGGAGCCTTCCTATTCCTATGGCTACACCTTC.

V usage is TRBV4-2 and J usage is TRBJ2-7, with 12 bases aligning to TRBD2. Germline values: CDR1 LGHNA, CDR2 YNFKEQ. The trim removed 3 bases at V and 5 bases at J, leaving 17 bases unmatched. The CDR3 length is 19 residues. CDR3 residues: CASSHQTGLAGLGVNEQYF. For the CDR3, the DNA is TGTGCCAGCAGCCATCAAACAGGACTAGCGGGACTCGGCGTTAACGAGCAGTACTTC.

This clone was recorded only once. This chain connects TRBV5-1 to TRBJ1-1, with 9 bases that match TRBD1. The CDR3 spans 14 residues. Trimming took 4 bases from V and 3 from J; bases not matched to a gene: 4. Germline V gene lookup returns CDR1 SGHRS and CDR2 YFSETQ. In nucleotides, the CDR3 is TGCGCCAGCAGCATACGACAGGGGGACACTGAAGCTTTCTTT. Translated, it gives CASSIRQGDTEAFF.

The CDR3 coding sequence is TGTGCCAGCAGCGTAGTCGGGGAGGGCACCGGGGAGCTGTTTTTT. As protein: CASSVVGEGTGELFF. The chain combines TRBV9 with TRBJ2-2; 7 nucleotides match TRBD2. This CDR3 spans 15 amino acids. Germline V lookup: CDR1 SGDLS, CDR2 YYNGEE. Trimming removed 0 bases from V and 4 bases from J; junction bases left unmatched: 3.

The rearrangement links TRBV14 to TRBJ2-2; 10 bases match TRBD1. The CDR3 sequence is 18 residues long. Germline trimming cut 1 base from V and 6 bases from J; bases unmatched to any gene: 11. CDR1 and CDR2 (germline): SGHDN, FVKESK. This CDR3 reads CASSQGRQGASWAGELFF. The CDR3 DNA is TGTGCCAGCAGCCAAGGGAGACAGGGGGCAAGTTGGGCCGGGGAGCTGTTTTTT.

The V call is TRBV20-1, the J call TRBJ2-5; no firm D call. The J call may be faulty, since TRBJ2-7 better matches the DNA end. This CDR3 comprises 11 residues. The germline gives CDR1 DFQATT, CDR2 SNEGSKA (reference sequence). The CDR3 nucleotides read TGCAGTGCTGCCGCAGTGGGCGAGCAGTACTTC. Translation: CSAAAVGEQYF.

The rearrangement joins TRBV29-1 to TRBJ2-7, with 7 bases that match TRBD2. Germline loops: CDR1 SQVTM, CDR2 ANQGSEA. V lost 1 base to trimming and J lost 3 bases; unmatched junction nucleotides: 6. The CDR3 totals 14 residues. CDR3 DNA: TGCAGCGTTGAAGTCGGGGGGAACGTCTACGAGCAGTACTTC. It codes for CSVEVGGNVYEQYF.

In this sample, this clone turned up once. The CDR3 DNA follows: TGTGCCAGCAGCTTGGGGCGGGACAGGGATTCTGGGGCCAACGTCCTGACTTTC. As protein: CASSLGRDRDSGANVLTF. The V gene is TRBV5-6, the J gene TRBJ2-6, with 9 positions matching TRBD1. Trimming cost V 0 bases and J 1 base; bases outside gene matches: 5. This CDR3 is built from 18 residues. Germline CDR1 is SGHDT and CDR2 is YYEEEE.

This chain joins TRBV28 and TRBJ2-2; weak D call: TRBD2 (5 bases). V lost 7 bases and J 4 bases, leaving 13 bases between the germline ends. The CDR3 has 14 residues. Germline CDR1 reads MDHEN; CDR2 reads SYDVKM. The CDR3 sequence: CASTPRRVTGELFF. CDR3 DNA: TGTGCCAGCACCCCCCGGCGGGTCACCGGGGAGCTGTTTTTT.